This T cell receptor (beta chain) was captured in a study of cytomegalovirus exposure and HLA in healthy donors. General study results and limits: The study listed approximately 170 cytomegalovirus-associated TCR beta chains. TCR beta chain V- and J-gene trimming was linked, in a later analysis, to a missense variant in DCLRE1C. There were some V segments, including TRBV6-2 and TRBV6-3, excluded as indistinguishable.

The CDR3 is made up of 15 amino acids. Germline lookup yields CDR1 SGHNT and CDR2 YYREEE (reference sequence). V lost 4 bases and J lost 0, with 13 bases in between. On this clone: Its antigen is currently unknown.

A multiplex PCR was run with 60 Vbeta primers and 13 Jbeta primers. The table came from immunoSEQ multiplex PCR; TCRdb's copy has only in-frame clones and leaves some out. The sample has approximately 88,000 clones; approximately 71% are singletons. This sequence was found in a man aged 25-45 years in good health and CMV-seronegative. This sequence joins TRBV5-4 and TRBJ1-1; no clear D. Sample: PBMCs. The chain's CDR3 is CASSPLTGMNTEAFF. In nucleotides, the CDR3 is TGTGCCAGCAGCCCTCTAACGGGGATGAACACTGAAGCTTTCTTT.